This TCR beta chain was profiled in a study of vaccination effects on CD4 cells after COVID-19. General observations from the study: Whether induced by infection or by vaccine, clones showed marked clonal contraction late after vaccination.

This clone appeared a few times. The antigen remains undetermined. Repertoires were generated with immunoSEQ multiplex PCR, while TCRdb's copy carries only in-frame clones and drops some. In the table there are almost 15,000 clones, approximately 68% of which are singletons. This CDR3 is 17 amino acids long. Trimming removed 6 bases from V and 7 bases from J, with 22 bases in between. CDR1 ENHRY and CDR2 SYGVKD come from the germline V gene. Before sequencing took place, the ViraFEST assay used viral peptide pools to expand antigen-specific CD4+ T cells. Isolating CD4+ T cells followed approximately 11 days of culture. Participants each got two BNT162b2 or mRNA-1273 vaccine doses. Vaccinated recipients, who were negative for nucleocapsid antibodies, had no history of SARS-CoV-2 infection. Culturing of under 2.5 million PBMC per well took place with roughly 10 IU/ml IL-2 and approximately 9.1 ug/ml peptides.

The material was CD4+ T cells from PBMCs cultured with HCoV-NL63 spike peptides, obtained after COVID-19 vaccination. This TCR was sampled from a human donor who received a COVID-19 vaccine. The chain couples TRBV10-3 to TRBJ1-6; a possible D gene is TRBD1 (5 bases). CDR3 in amino acids: CAISPAGGKRENSPLHF. The CDR3 DNA follows: TGTGCCATCAGCCCGGCTGGGGGGAAGAGGGAGAATTCACCCCTCCACTTT.